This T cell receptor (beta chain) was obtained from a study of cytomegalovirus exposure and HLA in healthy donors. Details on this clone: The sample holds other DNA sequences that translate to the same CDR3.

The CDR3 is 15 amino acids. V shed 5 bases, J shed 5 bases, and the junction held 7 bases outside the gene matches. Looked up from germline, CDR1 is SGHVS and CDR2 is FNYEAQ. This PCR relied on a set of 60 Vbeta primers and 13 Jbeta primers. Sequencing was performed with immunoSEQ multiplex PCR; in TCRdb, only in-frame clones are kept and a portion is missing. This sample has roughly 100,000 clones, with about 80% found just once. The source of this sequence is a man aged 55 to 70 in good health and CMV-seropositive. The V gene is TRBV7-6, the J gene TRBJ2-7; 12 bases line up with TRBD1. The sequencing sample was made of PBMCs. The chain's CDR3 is CASSAGTGGQNEQYF. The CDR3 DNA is TGTGCCAGCAGCGCAGGGACAGGGGGCCAGAACGAGCAGTACTTC. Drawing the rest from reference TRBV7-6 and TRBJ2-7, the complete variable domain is GAGVSQSPRYKVTKRGQDVALRCDPISGHVSLYWYRQALGQGPEFLTYFNYEAQQDKSGLPNDRFSAERPEGSISTLTIQRTEQRDSAMYRCASSAGTGGQNEQYFGPGTRLTVT.